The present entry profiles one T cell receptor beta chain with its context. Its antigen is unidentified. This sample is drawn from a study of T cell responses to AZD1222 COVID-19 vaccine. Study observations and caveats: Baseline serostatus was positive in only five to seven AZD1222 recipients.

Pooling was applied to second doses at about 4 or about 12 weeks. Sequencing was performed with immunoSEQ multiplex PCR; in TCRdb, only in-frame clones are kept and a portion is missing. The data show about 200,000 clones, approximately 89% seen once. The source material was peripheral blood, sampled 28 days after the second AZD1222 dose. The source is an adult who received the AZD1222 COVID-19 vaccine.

The CDR3 loop is CASSGRDTDTQYF. CDR3 DNA: TGCGCCAGCTCCGGGAGGGACACAGATACGCAGTATTTT. This sequence joins TRBV5-1 and TRBJ2-3; the match to TRBD2 covers 8 bases. The CDR3 consists of 13 residues. Germline assignment: CDR1 SGHRS and CDR2 YFSETQ. V trimming: 7 bases; J trimming: 2 bases; junction bases outside the gene matches: 3.